A single sample is the source of the 25 T cell receptor beta chains below, sequenced in a study of OX40 agonist ivuxolimab in advanced cancers. The repertoire was sequenced with immunoSEQ multiplex PCR; TCRdb's copy has only in-frame clones and lacks some. The sample shows more than 70,000 clones, more than 80% of them seen only once. Sample: CD4+ or CD8+ T cells sorted from blood, taken in a trial of the OX40 agonist ivuxolimab. Source of these receptors: an adult with an advanced solid tumor such as melanoma, head and neck, liver or kidney cancer.

CDR3 bases: TGTGCCAGCAGTTACTCCTGGGCAGTTAGGGAGACCCAGTACTTC. Translated: CASSYSWAVRETQYF. This chain uses TRBV6-5 with TRBJ2-5; D uncertain. V lost 0 bases and J lost 5, with 13 bases in between. The CDR3 loop spans 15 amino acids. From germline, CDR1 is MNHEY and CDR2 SVGAGI.

V is TRBV6-1 and J is TRBJ2-4; TRBD1 matches 10 bases. The CDR3 sequence is 17 residues long. The ends lost 3 bases at V and 0 bases at J; junction bases unmatched: 5. Germline V gene data show CDR1 as MNHNS and CDR2 as SASEGT. The CDR3 region has the DNA TGTGCCAGCAGTGAGGACAGGGGGTACTCAGCCAAAAACATTCAGTACTTC. This translates into CASSEDRGYSAKNIQYF.

The rearrangement links TRBV7-9 to TRBJ2-3; no definite D call. The V and J ends lost 8 bases and 3 bases respectively, with 9 bases between them. This CDR3 region has 12 residues. The germline gives CDR1 SEHNR, CDR2 FQNEAQ (reference sequence). The CDR3 is CASGLNTDTQYF. In DNA form, the CDR3 reads TGTGCCAGCGGGCTTAATACAGATACGCAGTATTTT.

The chain links TRBV29-1 to TRBJ1-2; D is perhaps TRBD1 (5 bases). Trimming left V 4 bases short and J 5 bases short, with 14 bases between. This CDR3 has 13 amino acids. Germline V CDR1 and CDR2: SQVTM, ANQGSEA. CDR3: CSVGGTATYGYTF. The DNA of the CDR3 is TGCAGCGTTGGTGGGACCGCGACTTATGGCTACACCTTC.

The chain uses TRBV6-5 and TRBJ1-1, with D possibly TRBD1 on 5 matching bases. Trimming took 7 bases from V and 0 from J, leaving 15 bases between them. CDR3 size: 15 residues. In germline, CDR1 is MNHEY, CDR2 SVGAGI. The CDR3 is CASTPPQGLNTEAFF. DNA for the CDR3: TGTGCCAGCACCCCACCGCAGGGCCTGAACACTGAAGCTTTCTTT.

This chain uses TRBV28 with TRBJ1-2, with D tentatively TRBD1 (5 bases). Germline V lookup: CDR1 MDHEN, CDR2 SYDVKM. The CDR3 is 13 amino acids. V lost 6 bases and J 4 bases, leaving 12 bases between the germline ends. The CDR3: CASRTGRTYGYTF. For the CDR3, the DNA is TGTGCCAGCAGGACGGGACGGACCTATGGCTACACCTTC.

The chain combines TRBV30 with TRBJ1-4; D call uncertain. Germline V gene lookup returns CDR1 GTSNPN and CDR2 SVGIG (reference sequence). This CDR3 has 13 residues. V shed 1 base and J shed 8 bases, with 11 bases lying between them. CDR3 nucleotide sequence: TGTGCCTGGAGTGGCCAAGTGCGGGAAAAACTGTTTTTT. Translation gives CAWSGQVREKLFF.

This chain links TRBV4-1 with TRBJ2-7, with D possibly being TRBD1 or TRBD2 (5 bases each). V was clipped by 4 bases and J by 0 bases, with 22 bases between them. Looked up from germline, CDR1 is MGHRA and CDR2 is YSYEKL. CDR3 length equals 18 residues. The CDR3 DNA follows: TGCGCCAGCAGCCGCCAGAATACCCGGGACGGTTACTCCTACGAGCAGTACTTC. Translating gives CASSRQNTRDGYSYEQYF.

This chain uses TRBV6-5 with TRBJ2-5; D possibly corresponds to TRBD1 (7 bases). Germline CDR1 MNHEY, CDR2 SVGAGI. V was pared by 2 bases and J by 4 bases, with 14 bases between. The CDR3 is 15 residues long. The CDR3 sequence is CASSYLRQGGETQYF. The DNA for the CDR3 is TGTGCCAGCAGTTACCTCAGACAGGGAGGAGAGACCCAGTACTTC.

The chain couples TRBV28 to TRBJ1-1; D is undetermined. This CDR3 spans 14 amino acids. V was trimmed by 1 base and J by 0 bases, leaving 6 bases between them. CDR1 and CDR2 (germline): MDHEN, SYDVKM. CDR3 loop: CASSLLTVNTEAFF. The CDR3 coding sequence is TGTGCCAGCAGTTTATTGACGGTGAACACTGAAGCTTTCTTT.

This chain connects TRBV5-6 to TRBJ2-2; D not resolved. V was pared by 6 bases and J by 0 bases, with 12 bases between. Germline V gene sequence: CDR1 SGHDT, CDR2 YYEEEE. This CDR3 has 15 amino acids. The CDR3 DNA follows: TGTGCCAGCAACCTAGACGCCGCGAACACCGGGGAGCTGTTTTTT. Translated, it gives CASNLDAANTGELFF. Complete variable domain (other parts from reference TRBV5-6 and TRBJ2-2): DAGVTQSPTHLIKTRGQQVTLRCSPKSGHDTVSWYQQALGQGPQFIFQYYEEEERQRGNFPDRFSGHQFPNYSSELNVNALLLGDSALYLCASNLDAANTGELFFGEGSRLTVL.

This rearrangement joins TRBV7-2 to TRBJ2-5; D is ambiguous. The germline V gene encodes CDR1 SGHTA and CDR2 FQGNSA. Trimming pared 1 base from V and 5 bases from J, leaving 14 bases between. This CDR3 region has 15 residues. In DNA form, the CDR3 reads TGTGCCAGCAGCTTAGTAGGCGGAAAGGCGGAGACCCAGTACTTC. As protein: CASSLVGGKAETQYF.

J is TRBJ1-4 and V is TRBV6-1, with D perhaps matching TRBD1 (6 bases). Trimming shortened V by 1 base and J by 8 bases, and 8 bases separated the two germline ends. CDR3 length: 13 residues. Germline-derived CDR1 and CDR2 are MNHNS and SASEGT. The CDR3 nucleotides read TGTGCCAGCAGTGAAGAAACAGGGGAAAAACTGTTTTTT. Translation: CASSEETGEKLFF.

The chain has TRBV5-6 and TRBJ1-6; a weak D match, TRBD1 (5 bases). Trimming shortened V by 3 bases and J by 8 bases, and 15 bases separated the two germline ends. This CDR3 region has 15 residues. CDR1 is SGHDT and CDR2 is YYEEEE in the germline V gene. CDR3 DNA sequence: TGTGCCAGCAGCTCCGGTTCCAGGGCTTATTCACCCCTCCACTTT. Amino acid sequence: CASSSGSRAYSPLHF.

The V and J genes are TRBV6-5 and TRBJ2-5; D perhaps matches TRBD2 (5 bases). The CDR3 is 15 amino acids. Germline CDR1 is MNHEY and CDR2 is SVGAGI. Trimming removed 6 bases at V and 4 bases at J, with 18 bases between. The CDR3 bases are TGTGCCAGCAGACGACATCGGGGTATTGGAGAGACCCAGTACTTC. It codes for CASRRHRGIGETQYF.

This chain links TRBV10-3 with TRBJ2-1, with D unresolved. Germline V lookup: CDR1 ENHRY, CDR2 SYGVKD. V was pared by 5 bases and J by 6 bases, with 5 bases between. The CDR3 covers 11 residues. CDR3 DNA: TGTGCCATCAGTAACACCAATGAGCAGTTCTTC. As protein: CAISNTNEQFF.

This CDR3 reads CASTAGLAGALASNEQFF. Written as DNA, the CDR3 is TGTGCCAGCACCGCGGGACTAGCGGGGGCGCTCGCTTCGAATGAGCAGTTCTTC. This chain connects TRBV7-8 to TRBJ2-1, with 14 positions matching TRBD2. V gave up 7 bases and J gave up 7 bases; unmatched junction bases: 15. Germline V gene sequence: CDR1 SGHVS, CDR2 FQNEAQ. CDR3 length: 18 amino acids.

Notes on this clone: This specimen includes other DNA sequences encoding the same CDR3. The V call is TRBV28, the J call TRBJ2-5, with D hard to call. Trimming removed 2 bases at V and 4 bases at J, with 5 bases between. The length of the CDR3 is 12 residues. Germline CDR1 MDHEN, CDR2 SYDVKM. The CDR3 DNA reads as TGTGCCAGCAGTTTACTAGGAGAGACCCAGTACTTC. Protein: CASSLLGETQYF.

The V gene is TRBV5-1, the J gene TRBJ1-1; D uncertain. The CDR3 has 12 residues. Germline CDR1 SGHRS, CDR2 YFSETQ. The V end lost 0 bases, the J end lost 9 bases, and 9 bases lay between the germline ends. DNA for the CDR3: TGCGCCAGCAGCTTGGAACAAGCCAAAGCTTTCTTT. This translates into CASSLEQAKAFF.

This chain uses TRBV5-1 with TRBJ2-1; D is uncertain. The V end lost 0 bases, the J end lost 4 bases, and 14 bases lay between the germline ends. CDR1 and CDR2 from the germline V gene are SGHRS and YFSETQ. This CDR3 region has 16 residues. The CDR3 loop reads CASSLASGSEYNEQFF. The DNA of the CDR3 is TGCGCCAGCAGCTTGGCCTCCGGGTCCGAGTACAATGAGCAGTTCTTC.

CDR3 nucleotide sequence: TGTGCCAGCAGGACCCCCAGGGGAAGCGGAGGCTACACCTTC. Protein: CASRTPRGSGGYTF. The chain employs TRBV28 and TRBJ1-2; D is perhaps TRBD1 (6 bases). Germline V gene sequence: CDR1 MDHEN, CDR2 SYDVKM. The CDR3 consists of 14 residues. Trimming shortened V by 6 bases and J by 8 bases, and 19 bases separated the two germline ends.

The chain recombines TRBV2 with TRBJ1-2; D is undetermined. Deletions cut 5 bases from V and 8 bases from J, with 15 bases between. Germline assignment: CDR1 SNHLY and CDR2 FYNNEI. The length of the CDR3 is 13 residues. CDR3 sequence (DNA): TGTGCCAGCAGTCCGGAGGACCTTCGGGGCTACACCTTC. Encoded protein: CASSPEDLRGYTF.

The rearrangement uses TRBV28 and TRBJ1-1; no clear D gene. The CDR3 consists of 12 residues. Trimming cost V 6 bases and J 0 bases, with 5 bases left between them. Germline CDR1 MDHEN, CDR2 SYDVKM. The CDR3 here is CASRLMNTEAFF. The DNA of the CDR3 is TGTGCCAGCAGACTCATGAACACTGAAGCTTTCTTT.

With regard to this clone: At the DNA level, this CDR3 is encoded by other sequences in the same sample as well. The rearrangement joins TRBV7-3 to TRBJ1-2; 8 nucleotides line up with TRBD1. Germline values: CDR1 SGHTA, CDR2 FQGTGA. This CDR3 is 13 amino acids long. J gave up 8 bases and V 4 bases, and 6 bases lay outside the gene matches. The CDR3 sequence: CASSSGQGIGYTF. Here the CDR3 DNA reads TGTGCCAGCAGCTCCGGACAGGGCATCGGCTACACCTTC.

V usage is TRBV28 and J usage is TRBJ1-1; 8 bases fit TRBD1. The CDR3 consists of 15 residues. J gave up 4 bases and V 7 bases, and 11 bases lay outside the gene matches. Germline V gene sequence: CDR1 MDHEN, CDR2 SYDVKM. CDR3 in DNA: TGTGCCAGCACTCTGCAGGGGGCGCGATCCACTGAAGCTTTCTTT. Translated: CASTLQGARSTEAFF.